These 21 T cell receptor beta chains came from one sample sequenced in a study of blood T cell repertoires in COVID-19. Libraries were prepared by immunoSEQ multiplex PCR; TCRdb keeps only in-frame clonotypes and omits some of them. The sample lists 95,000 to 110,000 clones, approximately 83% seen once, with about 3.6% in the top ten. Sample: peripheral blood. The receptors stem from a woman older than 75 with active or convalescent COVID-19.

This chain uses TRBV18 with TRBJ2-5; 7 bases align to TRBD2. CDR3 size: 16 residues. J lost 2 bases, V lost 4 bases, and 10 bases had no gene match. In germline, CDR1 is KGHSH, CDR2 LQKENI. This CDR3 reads CASSLRLAKEQETQYF. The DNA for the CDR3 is TGTGCCAGCTCACTTAGACTAGCTAAAGAACAAGAGACCCAGTACTTC.

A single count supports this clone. CDR3 residues: CASSVEQGSFANEQFF. The CDR3 nucleotides read TGTGCCAGCAGCGTTGAACAGGGATCCTTTGCGAATGAGCAGTTCTTC. This chain connects TRBV9 to TRBJ2-1, with D possibly being TRBD1 (6 bases). The V end lost 2 bases, the J end lost 7 bases, and 19 bases lay between the germline ends. The CDR3 contains 16 residues. CDR1 is SGDLS and CDR2 is YYNGEE in the germline V gene.

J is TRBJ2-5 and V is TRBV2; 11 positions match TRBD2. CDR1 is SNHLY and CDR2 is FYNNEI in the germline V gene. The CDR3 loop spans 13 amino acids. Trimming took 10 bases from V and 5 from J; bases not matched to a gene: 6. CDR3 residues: CATRTSGLETQYF. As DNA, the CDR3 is TGTGCCACAAGGACTAGCGGGTTGGAGACCCAGTACTTC. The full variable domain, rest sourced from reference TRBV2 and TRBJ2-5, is EPEVTQTPSHQVTQMGQEVILRCVPISNHLYFYWYRQILGQKVEFLVSFYNNEISEKSEIFDDQFSVERPDGSNFTLKIRSTKLEDSAMYFCATRTSGLETQYFGPGTRLLVL.

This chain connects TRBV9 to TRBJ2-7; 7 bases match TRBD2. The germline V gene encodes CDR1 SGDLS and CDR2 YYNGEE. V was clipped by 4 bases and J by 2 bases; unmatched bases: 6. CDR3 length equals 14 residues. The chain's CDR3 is CASSPQRDPYEQYF. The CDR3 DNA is TGTGCCAGCAGCCCACAGCGGGACCCCTACGAGCAGTACTTC.

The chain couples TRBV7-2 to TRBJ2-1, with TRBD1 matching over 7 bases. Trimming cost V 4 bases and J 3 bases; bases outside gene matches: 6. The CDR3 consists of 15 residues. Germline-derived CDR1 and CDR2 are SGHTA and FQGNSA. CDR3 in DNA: TGTGCCAGCAGCTCGAGGGACAGAAACTACAATGAGCAGTTCTTC. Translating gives CASSSRDRNYNEQFF.

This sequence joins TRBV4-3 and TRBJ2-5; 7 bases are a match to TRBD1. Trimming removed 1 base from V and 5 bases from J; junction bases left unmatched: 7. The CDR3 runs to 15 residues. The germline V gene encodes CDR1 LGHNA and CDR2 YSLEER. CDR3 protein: CASSQGVRGLETQYF. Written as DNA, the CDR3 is TGCGCCAGCAGCCAAGGGGTCAGGGGGTTGGAGACCCAGTACTTC.

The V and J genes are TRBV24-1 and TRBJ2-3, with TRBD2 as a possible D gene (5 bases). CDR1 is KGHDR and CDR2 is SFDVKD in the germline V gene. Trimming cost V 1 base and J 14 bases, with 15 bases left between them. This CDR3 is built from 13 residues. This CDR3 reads CATSDFASGLRYF. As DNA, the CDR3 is TGTGCCACCAGTGATTTTGCCTCAGGACTTAGGTATTTT.

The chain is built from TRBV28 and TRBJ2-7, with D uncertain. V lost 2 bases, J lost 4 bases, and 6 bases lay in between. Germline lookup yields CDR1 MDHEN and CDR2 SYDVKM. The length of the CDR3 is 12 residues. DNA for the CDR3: TGTGCCAGCAGTTTAAATGAGTACGAGCAGTACTTC. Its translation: CASSLNEYEQYF.

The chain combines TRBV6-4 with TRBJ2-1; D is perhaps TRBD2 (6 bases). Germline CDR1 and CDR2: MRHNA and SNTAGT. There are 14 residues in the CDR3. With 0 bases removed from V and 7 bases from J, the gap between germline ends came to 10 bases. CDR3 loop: CASSDSGGRNEQFF. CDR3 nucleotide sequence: TGTGCCAGCAGTGACTCCGGGGGTCGGAATGAGCAGTTCTTC.

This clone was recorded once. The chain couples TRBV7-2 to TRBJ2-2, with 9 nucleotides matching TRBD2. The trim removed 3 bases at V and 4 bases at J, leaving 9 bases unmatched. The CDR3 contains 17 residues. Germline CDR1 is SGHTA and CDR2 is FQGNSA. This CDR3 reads CASSFLRTSDITGELFF. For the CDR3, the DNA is TGTGCCAGCAGCTTTCTAAGGACTAGCGACATCACCGGGGAGCTGTTTTTT.

As DNA, the CDR3 is TGTGCCAGCAGCTCCACAGGGTCGAGCACAGATACGCAGTATTTT. Protein: CASSSTGSSTDTQYF. This chain uses TRBV7-9 with TRBJ2-3; D is possibly TRBD1 (6 bases). Trimming took off 4 bases at V and 0 bases at J, with 11 bases between the two ends. The CDR3 has 15 amino acids. The germline gives CDR1 SEHNR, CDR2 FQNEAQ (reference sequence).

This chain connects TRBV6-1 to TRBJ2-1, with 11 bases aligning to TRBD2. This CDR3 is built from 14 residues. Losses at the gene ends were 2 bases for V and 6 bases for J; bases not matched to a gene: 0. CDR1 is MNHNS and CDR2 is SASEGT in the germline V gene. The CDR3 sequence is CASSELAGGNEQFF. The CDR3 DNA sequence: TGTGCCAGCAGTGAACTAGCGGGGGGCAATGAGCAGTTCTTC.

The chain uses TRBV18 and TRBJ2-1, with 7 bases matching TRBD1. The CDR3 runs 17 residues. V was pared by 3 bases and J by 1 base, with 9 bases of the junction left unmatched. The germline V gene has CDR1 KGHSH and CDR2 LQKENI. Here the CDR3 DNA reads TGTGCCAGCTCACCTCTGACAGGGACAAGATCCTACAATGAGCAGTTCTTC. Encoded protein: CASSPLTGTRSYNEQFF.

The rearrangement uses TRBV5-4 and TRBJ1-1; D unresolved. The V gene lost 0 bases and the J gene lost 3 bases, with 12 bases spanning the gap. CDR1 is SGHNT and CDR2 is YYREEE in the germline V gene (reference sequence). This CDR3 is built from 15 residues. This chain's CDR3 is CASSLALSVDTEAFF. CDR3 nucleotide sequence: TGTGCCAGCAGCTTGGCCTTATCAGTTGACACTGAAGCTTTCTTT.

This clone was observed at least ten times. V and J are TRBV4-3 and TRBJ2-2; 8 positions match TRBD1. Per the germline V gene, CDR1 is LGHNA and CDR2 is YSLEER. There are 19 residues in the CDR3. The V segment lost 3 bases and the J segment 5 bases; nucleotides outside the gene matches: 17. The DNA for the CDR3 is TGCGCCAGCAGCCACCACTCAGGGGGCGCAGGGTCTCGAACCGGGGAGCTGTTTTTT. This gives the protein CASSHHSGGAGSRTGELFF.

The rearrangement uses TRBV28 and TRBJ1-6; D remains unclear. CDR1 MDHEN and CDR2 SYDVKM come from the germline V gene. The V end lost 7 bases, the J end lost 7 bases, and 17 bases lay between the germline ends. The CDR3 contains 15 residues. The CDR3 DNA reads TGTGCCAGCAACCCCCTAGTGGGTAACAATTCACCCCTCCACTTT. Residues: CASNPLVGNNSPLHF. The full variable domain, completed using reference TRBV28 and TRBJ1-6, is DVKVTQSSRYLVKRTGEKVFLECVQDMDHENMFWYRQDPGLGLRLIYFSYDVKMKEKGDIPEGYSVSREKKERFSLILESASTNQTSMYLCASNPLVGNNSPLHFGNGTRLTVT.

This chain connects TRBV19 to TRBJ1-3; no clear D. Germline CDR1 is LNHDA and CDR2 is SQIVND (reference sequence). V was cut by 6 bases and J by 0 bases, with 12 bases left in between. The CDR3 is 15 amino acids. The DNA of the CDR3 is TGTGCCAGTAGGAAACCAGGTTCCTCTGGAAACACCATATATTTT. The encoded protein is CASRKPGSSGNTIYF.

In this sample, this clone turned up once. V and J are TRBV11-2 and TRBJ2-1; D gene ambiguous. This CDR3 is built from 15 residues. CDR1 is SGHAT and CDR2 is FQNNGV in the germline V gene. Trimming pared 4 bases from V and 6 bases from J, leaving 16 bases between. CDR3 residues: CASSSRPGLGNEQFF. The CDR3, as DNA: TGTGCCAGCAGCTCCCGACCGGGTCTTGGCAATGAGCAGTTCTTC.

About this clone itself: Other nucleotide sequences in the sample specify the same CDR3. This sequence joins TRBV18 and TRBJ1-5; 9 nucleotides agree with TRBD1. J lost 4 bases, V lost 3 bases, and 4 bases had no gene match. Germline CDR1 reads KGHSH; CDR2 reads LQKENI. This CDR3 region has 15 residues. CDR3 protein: CASSPDRGGNQPQHF. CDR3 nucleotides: TGTGCCAGCTCACCGGACAGGGGTGGTAATCAGCCCCAGCATTTT.

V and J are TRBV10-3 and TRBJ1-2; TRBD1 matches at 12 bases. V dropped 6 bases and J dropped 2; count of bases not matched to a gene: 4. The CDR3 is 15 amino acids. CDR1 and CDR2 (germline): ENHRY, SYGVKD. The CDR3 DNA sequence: TGTGCCATCAGACCGGGACAGGGGGCAAACTATGGCTACACCTTC. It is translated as CAIRPGQGANYGYTF.

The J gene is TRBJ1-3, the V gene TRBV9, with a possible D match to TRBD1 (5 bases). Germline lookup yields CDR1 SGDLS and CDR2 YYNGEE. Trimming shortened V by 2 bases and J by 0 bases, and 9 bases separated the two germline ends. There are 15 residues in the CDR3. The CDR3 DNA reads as TGTGCCAGCAGCGTGGACACAAACTCTGGAAACACCATATATTTT. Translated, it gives CASSVDTNSGNTIYF.